This is a list of T cell receptor beta chains from one sample in a study of cytomegalovirus exposure and HLA in healthy donors. Generated by immunoSEQ multiplex PCR, the TCRdb table keeps only in-frame clones and is missing some. The table includes roughly 200,000 clones, 60% to 85% detected once. Input material: PBMCs. The source is a male donor in good health and CMV-seronegative. Both conserved end residues are trimmed from each CDR3. Each record gives: V gene, clone size, CDR3 protein. Not every row has a clone size; where given, it reads once, few, many or a size class.

v_gene: TRBV2; abundance: .; CDR3aa: ASSGQGRQPQH
v_gene: TRBV28; abundance: .; CDR3aa: ASSLRGRDAYEQY
v_gene: TRBV27; abundance: few; CDR3aa: ASSLGLAVYEQY
v_gene: TRBV6-1; abundance: .; CDR3aa: ASLWSGSYEQY
v_gene: TRBV7-9; abundance: .; CDR3aa: SSSPRGGLNQPQH
v_gene: TRBV5-1; abundance: .; CDR3aa: ASRGLAGFTDTQY
v_gene: TRBV28; abundance: .; CDR3aa: ASSLQQETQY
v_gene: TRBV7-9; abundance: .; CDR3aa: ASSLVRQGGNQPQH
v_gene: TRBV7-6; abundance: .; CDR3aa: ASSLGGGSATEAF
v_gene: TRBV7-2; abundance: .; CDR3aa: ASSSQGTGLTEAF
v_gene: TRBV6-6; abundance: .; CDR3aa: ASSWGADPSYEQY
v_gene: TRBV6-1; abundance: .; CDR3aa: ASSPYRVKNTEAF
v_gene: TRBV19; abundance: .; CDR3aa: ASSPSGVTDTQY
v_gene: TRBV28; abundance: .; CDR3aa: ASSLNREGYT
v_gene: TRBV7-9; abundance: .; CDR3aa: ASSPDGRRNTIY
v_gene: TRBV25-1; abundance: .; CDR3aa: ASGKNYGYT
v_gene: TRBV15; abundance: .; CDR3aa: ATIAGDSGANVLT